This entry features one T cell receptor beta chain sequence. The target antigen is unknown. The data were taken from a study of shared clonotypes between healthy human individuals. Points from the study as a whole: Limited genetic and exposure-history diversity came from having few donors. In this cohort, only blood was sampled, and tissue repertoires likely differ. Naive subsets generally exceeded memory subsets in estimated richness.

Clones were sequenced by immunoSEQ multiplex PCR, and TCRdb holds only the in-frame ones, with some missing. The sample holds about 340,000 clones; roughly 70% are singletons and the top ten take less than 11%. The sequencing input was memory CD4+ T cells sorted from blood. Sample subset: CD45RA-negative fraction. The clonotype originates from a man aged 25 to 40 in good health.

The CDR3 protein is CASSQKGRDQETQYF. CDR3 DNA sequence: TGTGCCAGCAGCCAAAAGGGCAGAGACCAAGAGACCCAGTACTTC. The V and J genes are TRBV6-1 and TRBJ2-5; D remains ambiguous. Germline V lookup: CDR1 MNHNS, CDR2 SASEGT. CDR3 size: 15 residues. V was clipped by 6 bases and J by 0 bases, with 14 bases between them.